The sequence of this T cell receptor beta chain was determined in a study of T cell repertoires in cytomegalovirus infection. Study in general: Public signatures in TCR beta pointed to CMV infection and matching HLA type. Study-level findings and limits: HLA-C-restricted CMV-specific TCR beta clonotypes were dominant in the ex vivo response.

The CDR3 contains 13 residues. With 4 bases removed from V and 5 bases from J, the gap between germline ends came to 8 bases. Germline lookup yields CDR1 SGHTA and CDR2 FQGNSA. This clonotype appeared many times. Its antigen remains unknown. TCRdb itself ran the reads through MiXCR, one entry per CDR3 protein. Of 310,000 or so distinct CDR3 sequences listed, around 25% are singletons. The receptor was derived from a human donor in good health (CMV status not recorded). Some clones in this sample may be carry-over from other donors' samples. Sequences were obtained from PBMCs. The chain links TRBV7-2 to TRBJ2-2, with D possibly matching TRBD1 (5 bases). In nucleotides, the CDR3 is TGTGCCAGCAGCTGGCGACAGACCGGGGAGCTGTTTTTT. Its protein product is CASSWRQTGELFF.